The entry below describes one T cell receptor (beta chain). Its cognate antigen has yet to be identified. Base qualities were left out, and no much larger clone turns up one base away. The sample originates from a study of cytomegalovirus exposure and HLA in healthy donors (dated by TCRdb to between 2016 and 2019). Background on the whole study: In an earlier analysis of 587 of the donors, less than 350 Gb of sequence data and about 110 million unique TCR beta sequences from 150 million to 200 million T cells were reported. The T cell repertoires of 666 subjects were profiled by immunosequencing and related to cytomegalovirus serostatus. An early release covering 550 to 700 HLA-typed donors comprised roughly 300 gigabases of sequencing data and 85 million or so unique TCR sequences. Class I and class II HLA loci were covered by the typing at four-digit resolution. All discovery cohort repertoires had been generated using a single sequencing platform. Among roughly 370 genotyped donors of the cohort, an average of roughly 240,000 unique TCR beta nucleotide sequences were sequenced per donor, around 20% of them non-productive. The genetic ancestry cluster associated with self-reported Caucasian donors included over 65% of the 300 to 400 genotyped donors. In addition to the first cohort of 650 to 800 subjects, a separate validation cohort of approximately 130 different subjects was used. To predict cytomegalovirus infection status, the study brought together high-throughput TCR immunosequencing, statistical association of individual TCRs with disease status, and machine learning. Typing coverage differed by locus: A, B, C, DRB1 and DQB1 were typed in roughly 620-640 donors, DQA1 in about 510, DPA1 in 600 to 610, and DPB1 in about 450. To study patterns of TCR occurrence, a later analysis re-analyzed previously published TCR beta repertoires from around 660 donors and added high-resolution HLA genotyping. Donor age, sex, ethnicity and CMV serostatus were compiled together with the repertoire data. Rather than using new phenotypic data, the later analysis identified candidate immune exposures from TCR beta sequences and from how often those sequences occurred across donors. To decide whether each TCR beta V gene segment behaved as functional or pseudogenic, an earlier analysis of some 580 of the donors relied on high-throughput TCR beta sequencing. A later genetic analysis took genome-wide SNP genotypes for about 55% of the 666 donors and used that subset as a discovery cohort. Several DR-DQ haplotypes were handled as single units for association and clustering, since linkage in the cohort was strong. The study aimed to test whether signatures of past pathogen exposure could be identified by cataloging public T cell receptors.

The cohort comprised around 700 healthy bone marrow donors. All cohort members were sampled while nominally healthy, although unrecorded immune exposures were likely present. The donor was CMV seropositive and belonged to the group of 250 to 300 seropositive cohort members. Each donor provided a peripheral blood sample, and peripheral blood mononuclear cells were used for TCR beta sequencing. The Qiagen DNeasy Blood Extraction Kit was used to extract genomic DNA from the blood cell samples. From the cysteine through the phenylalanine, the CDR3 covers 16 amino acids. Only the CDR3 region is kept as DNA, spanning 48 bases read in frame from base 1. Deletion took 1 base off V and 4 bases off J, with a span of 13 bases between the germline ends. The germline V gene specifies SGHAT as CDR1 and FQNNGV as CDR2. What the authors observed across the whole study: Linkage disequilibrium might explain the correlated functional status among segregating V segments, but an unknown experimental factor could not be ruled out. When HLA alleles, especially DR and DQ, strongly co-occurred, TCR associations were difficult to assign to individual alleles. A further reported finding was that TCR beta sequences accurately predicted the HLA-A and HLA-B alleles for most subjects in the first cohort. The classifier was reported to diagnose cytomegalovirus status with high specificity and sensitivity in both the original cohort and the validation cohort. In a later analysis, several top co-occurrence clusters were reported to appear linked to parvovirus B19, influenza, CMV and Epstein-Barr virus. In an earlier analysis of some 500 of the donors, most TCR beta V segments appeared in productive rearrangements about 87% or about 30% of the time, broadly matching IMGT annotations. Presence/absence analyses assumed roughly uniform sequencing depth across donors, an assumption that may not hold. In this cohort, only TCR beta chains were sequenced, and detectable features were limited by the absence of alpha or paired-chain data. CMV serostatus was the only immune exposure information available for the cohort. The earlier analysis of fewer than 750 of the donors excluded some 15 rarely observed V segments, including chromosome 9 orphons, because counts were too low. In the study, 150 to 200 TCR beta chains were listed as associated with cytomegalovirus. A later genetic analysis reported fewer N-insertions in productive TCRs among donors in an Asian-associated ancestry cluster than the roughly 650-donor mean. A later analysis found that HLA-associated TCR beta chains were more clonally expanded and had lower generation probabilities than equally common non-associated chains. A later genetic analysis associated a missense DCLRE1C variant with V-gene and J-gene trimming of TCR beta chains, and an independent cohort replicated the association. A cluster of highly shared sequence variants was judged likely to be a technical artifact of the sequencing pipeline. In a later analysis, most CMV-associated TCR beta chains were found to appear HLA-restricted, with HLA associations seemingly driven largely by CMV exposure. It was suggested by the authors that the approach could potentially be generalized to other disease states and immunological phenotypes. Some IMGT-functional V segments, including TRBV6-2 and TRBV6-3, could not be told apart with the 87-base-pair reads, so those segments were excluded. In a later analysis, about 16,000 TCR beta sequences were associated with specific HLA alleles at a false discovery rate of 0.05. Three of the identified cytomegalovirus-associated TCR beta chains were confirmed in vitro to be specific for cytomegalovirus antigens. In a later analysis, TCR association rates were found to vary across HLA loci, with the most associated TCRs seen for DRB1 alleles and the fewest for HLA-C alleles. Across donors, most TCR sequences were observed very rarely, whereas some public TCRs were present in many individuals. Because HLA typing was unavailable for some donors at each locus, only the typed subset was used in association tests.

The library was built by means of the immunoSEQ multiplex PCR assay. A mixture of 60 forward primers for TCR Vbeta segments and 13 reverse primers for TCR Jbeta segments was used in the multiplex PCR. Amplification of the CDR3 region of rearranged TCR beta genes was performed with a multiplex PCR assay on genomic DNA. The amplified TCR beta libraries were sequenced on the Illumina HiSeq System as 87-base-pair reads. The study's processing was this. In a later analysis, around 80 million unique TCR beta chains were counted across the roughly 700 repertoires, and approximately 11 million of these chains were shared by at least two donors. A nearest-neighbor algorithm error-corrected the raw reads and collapsed the reads into unique sequences, merging closely related sequences to remove PCR and sequencing errors. CDR3 sequences were aligned to IMGT reference sequences to assign V, D and J gene segments. Each retained sequence needed at least a six-nucleotide match to both a V gene segment and a J gene segment. Rearrangements were called productive when the CDR3 lacked stop codons and stayed in frame with V and J; all others were non-productive. Following IMGT convention, CDR3 was defined as the stretch from the second conserved V-encoded cysteine up to the conserved J-encoded phenylalanine. Sequences without an unambiguous match to a single V gene segment were excluded from the earlier analysis of about 600 of the donors. In an earlier analysis of a few hundred of the donors, a V segment was called functional when productive rearrangements were above 56.7%, and segregating when the standard deviation between donors exceeded 5%. A statistical classification framework was built for diagnosing cytomegalovirus status from the catalog of TCR beta chain sequences. V and J gene assignment, in a later analysis, came from comparing TCR nucleotide sequences with IMGT/GENE-DB human TR gene sequences. The TCRdist pipeline was used in a later analysis to assign CDR3 sequences and most-parsimonious VDJ recombination scenarios. A later analysis defined each TCR beta chain by its CDR3 amino acid sequence plus V-gene family, and excluded reads lacking a unique V-gene family. As a way to deal with suspected cross-contamination and a sequencing artifact, a later analysis dropped nearly 600 nucleotide sequences that were highly shared and had low generation probability. In a later analysis, a clonal expansion index for each public chain was calculated from normalized within-repertoire ranks of inferred template counts. In a later analysis, generation probabilities were computed using a VDJ recombination model fitted to out-of-frame rearrangements, and the results were checked against IGoR. In a later analysis, hypergeometric tests were used to score TCR-TCR, TCR-HLA and TCR-CMV co-occurrence, with a repertoire-size bias correction applied to TCR pairs. A later analysis estimated false discovery rates by permuting HLA or CMV assignments 20 times. In a later analysis, co-occurring TCRs were grouped using DBSCAN, and TCRdist sequence similarity was added for clustering within HLA-allele-positive subsets. For co-occurrence clustering, repertoires with fewer than 30,000 or more than 120,000 public chains were excluded, along with roughly five repertoires with anomalous nucleotide sharing. This is the immuneACCESS table as TCRdb keeps it, with only in-frame sequences that have V and J called. A part of the clones is gone; compared with another copy, unresolved V genes explain less than half, and the rest is unexplained. V and J calls plus clone size are reproduced from that table; the DNA served to infer D and trimming. This sample comprises more than 100,000 clones, approximately 78% of them detected only once. The ten top clones hold just over 8% of the sample.

This receptor chain uses TRBV11-2 and TRBJ2-2; the D gene is possibly TRBD2, with 6 bases matching. The TCR was taken from a woman in her forties or fifties in good health and CMV-seropositive. The specimen sequenced was PBMCs. Here is the DNA: TGTGCCAGCAGCTTAGGGAGGGGCACCAGCACCGGGGAGCTGTTTTTT. It translates as CASSLGRGTSTGELFF.